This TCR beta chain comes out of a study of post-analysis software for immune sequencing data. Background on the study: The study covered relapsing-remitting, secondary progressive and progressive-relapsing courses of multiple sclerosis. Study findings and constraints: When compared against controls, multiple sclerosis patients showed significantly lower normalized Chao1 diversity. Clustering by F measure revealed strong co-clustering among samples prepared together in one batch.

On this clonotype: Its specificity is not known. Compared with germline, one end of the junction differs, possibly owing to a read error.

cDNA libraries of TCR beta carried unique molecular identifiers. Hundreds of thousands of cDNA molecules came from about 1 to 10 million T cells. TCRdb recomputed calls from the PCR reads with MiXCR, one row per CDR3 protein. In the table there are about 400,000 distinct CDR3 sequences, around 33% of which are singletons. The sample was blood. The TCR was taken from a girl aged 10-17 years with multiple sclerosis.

The DNA of the CDR3 is TGTGCCAGCACCGTATGGACCGATCCGACCGGGGAGCTGTTTTTT. It encodes CASTVWTDPTGELFF. The chain recombines TRBV9 with TRBJ2-2; D unresolved. Per germline, CDR1 SGDLS and CDR2 YYNGEE. This CDR3 has 15 amino acids.